These 20 T cell receptor beta chains share one sample of origin, sequenced in a study of identical twins. TCRdb recomputed calls from the 5' RACE reads with MiXCR, one row per CDR3 protein. The data show under 250,000 distinct CDR3 sequences, around 9.6% seen once. Input material: memory (CD45RO+) T cells sorted from blood. The receptor source for this set is a woman between 18 and 29 years old in good health.

This clonotype has only a few counts. The chain uses TRBV11-3 and TRBJ2-5, with 7 bases fitting TRBD2. Germline V CDR1 and CDR2: SGHNT, YENEEA. The CDR3 is 13 amino acids. V dropped 4 bases and J dropped 5; count of bases not matched to a gene: 4. In nucleotides, the CDR3 is TGTGCCAGCAGCTCAAGGCGGGGGGAGACCCAGTACTTC. It yields the protein CASSSRRGETQYF.

This clonotype was counted ten times or more. V and J are TRBV10-1 and TRBJ2-1; 8 nucleotides align to TRBD2. V shed 8 bases, J shed 12 bases, and the junction held 12 bases outside the gene matches. Germline V gives CDR1 WNHNN, CDR2 SYGVQD (reference sequence). This CDR3 has 13 amino acids. CDR3 loop: CASGLTSDGAQFF. CDR3 bases: TGCGCCAGCGGATTGACTAGCGACGGGGCGCAGTTCTTC.

The table lists this clonotype with many counts. The gene calls are TRBV6-1 and TRBJ2-1; D is unclear. V was shortened by 7 bases and J by 2 bases, with 9 bases between the two germline ends. This CDR3 region has 13 residues. The V gene's germline CDR1 is MNHNS and CDR2 SASEGT. The CDR3 DNA follows: TGTGCCAGCACCAGCAGCCCCTACAATGAGCAGTTCTTC. Translated, it gives CASTSSPYNEQFF.

This clonotype occurred a few times. The rearrangement links TRBV11-2 to TRBJ2-7; D ambiguous. Trimming took 3 bases from V and 3 from J, leaving 9 bases between them. The CDR3 has 13 residues. From germline, CDR1 is SGHAT and CDR2 FQNNGV. The CDR3 region is CASSLQADYEQYF. The CDR3 bases are TGTGCCAGCAGCTTGCAGGCGGACTACGAGCAGTACTTC.

This clonotype has a handful of counts. This chain links TRBV29-1 with TRBJ1-1; TRBD1 aligns across 10 bases. CDR3 length: 15 amino acids. V shed 4 bases and J 3 bases; nucleotides not matched to a gene: 8. CDR1 is SQVTM and CDR2 is ANQGSEA in the germline V gene. The CDR3 is CSVGAPGQGHTEAFF. The CDR3 DNA reads as TGCAGCGTTGGGGCCCCGGGACAGGGGCACACTGAAGCTTTCTTT. Filled out from reference TRBV29-1 and TRBJ1-1, the complete variable domain reads SAVISQKPSRDICQRGTSLTIQCQVDSQVTMMFWYRQQPGQSLTLIATANQGSEATYESGFVIDKFPISRPNLTFSTLTVSNMSPEDSSIYLCSVGAPGQGHTEAFFGQGTRLTVV.

This clonotype was seen a handful of times. This sequence joins TRBV20-1 and TRBJ2-1; 9 bases map to TRBD1. The CDR3 contains 13 residues. The trim removed 5 bases at V and 8 bases at J, leaving 7 bases unmatched. Germline V lookup: CDR1 DFQATT, CDR2 SNEGSKA (reference sequence). The CDR3 protein is CSAPDRGNDEQFF. In DNA, the CDR3 is TGCAGTGCTCCTGACAGGGGGAACGATGAGCAGTTCTTC.

This rearrangement joins TRBV9 to TRBJ2-1, with D tentatively TRBD1 (6 bases). Germline CDR1 SGDLS, CDR2 YYNGEE. The CDR3 is 13 amino acids. The V gene lost 4 bases and the J gene lost 1 base, with 6 bases spanning the gap. This chain's CDR3 is CASSQGSYNEQFF. The CDR3 coding sequence is TGTGCCAGCAGCCAGGGGTCCTACAATGAGCAGTTCTTC.

The chain employs TRBV7-6 and TRBJ2-7; either TRBD1 or TRBD2 may supply D (5 bases each). The V gene's germline CDR1 is SGHVS and CDR2 FNYEAQ. The V end was cut by 1 base, the J end by 6 bases, with 19 bases between. The CDR3 totals 16 residues. In nucleotides, the CDR3 is TGTGCCAGCAGCTTAGTTGGATTGAGAGGGGTGGGCGAGCAGTACTTC. Translated, it gives CASSLVGLRGVGEQYF. The complete variable domain, with remaining parts taken from reference TRBV7-6 and TRBJ2-7, reads GAGVSQSPRYKVTKRGQDVALRCDPISGHVSLYWYRQALGQGPEFLTYFNYEAQQDKSGLPNDRFSAERPEGSISTLTIQRTEQRDSAMYRCASSLVGLRGVGEQYFGPGTRLTVT.

The chain is built from TRBV9 and TRBJ2-7; TRBD1 matches at 7 bases. Germline CDR1 is SGDLS and CDR2 is YYNGEE. The V and J ends lost 4 bases and 2 bases, in that order; junction bases with no gene match: 12. This CDR3 region has 16 residues. The CDR3 reads CASSTDSTTGAYEQYF. CDR3 bases: TGTGCCAGCAGCACAGACTCCACCACAGGGGCCTACGAGCAGTACTTC.

This clonotype has ten or more counts. V usage is TRBV12-3 or TRBV12-4 and J usage is TRBJ2-1; D is possibly TRBD1 or TRBD2 (6 bases each). This CDR3 comprises 14 residues. Deletions cut 2 bases from V and 4 bases from J, with 9 bases between. CDR3 sequence reads: CASSLPGAYNEQFF. CDR3 bases: TGTGCCAGCAGTTTACCGGGGGCGTACAATGAGCAGTTCTTC.

The chain recombines TRBV25-1 with TRBJ2-7; D gene uncertain. Germline-derived CDR1 and CDR2 are MGHDK and SYGVNS. V was shortened by 6 bases and J by 6 bases, with 12 bases between the two germline ends. The CDR3 covers 12 residues. The CDR3 loop reads CASSLNMGEQYF. Written as DNA, the CDR3 is TGTGCCAGCAGCCTTAACATGGGCGAGCAGTACTTC.

This clonotype came up many times. This sequence joins TRBV7-6 and TRBJ1-3; 8 bases match TRBD1. The germline V gene has CDR1 SGHVS and CDR2 FNYEAQ. J lost 0 bases, V lost 3 bases, and 10 bases had no gene match. The CDR3 is 18 amino acids. The chain's CDR3 is CASSFATRQGSSGNTIYF. In DNA, the CDR3 is TGTGCCAGCAGCTTTGCTACCCGACAGGGGAGCTCTGGAAACACCATATATTTT.

The chain combines TRBV7-8 with TRBJ1-6; no definite D call. Between the trimmed V and J ends, which lost 5 bases and 12 bases, there was a span of 20 bases. The CDR3 has 15 amino acids. Germline assignment: CDR1 SGHVS and CDR2 FQNEAQ. The DNA of the CDR3 is TGTGCCAGCAGCCGCGCGGGCCTTCAATTTCTACCCCTCCACTTT. Translating gives CASSRAGLQFLPLHF.

The V gene is TRBV20-1, the J gene TRBJ1-2; no clear D. Germline loops: CDR1 DFQATT, CDR2 SNEGSKA (reference sequence). V was shortened by 5 bases and J by 1 base, with 11 bases between the two germline ends. The CDR3 extends over 13 amino acids. CDR3: CSAPGPLNYGYTF. CDR3 nucleotides: TGCAGTGCTCCCGGGCCCCTTAACTATGGCTACACCTTC.

The chain links TRBV7-8 to TRBJ2-7; D unclear. Germline V gene lookup returns CDR1 SGHVS and CDR2 FQNEAQ. Trimming stripped 2 bases from V and 2 bases from J, with 10 bases between. This CDR3 contains 14 residues. The CDR3 reads CASSLRPGPYEQYF. The CDR3 DNA follows: TGTGCCAGCAGCTTACGCCCCGGGCCCTACGAGCAGTACTTC.

This clonotype was observed a handful of times. The V and J genes are TRBV5-4 and TRBJ2-3, with 14 positions matching TRBD2. J was trimmed by 5 bases and V by 4 bases; bases with no gene match: 6. CDR1 SGHNT and CDR2 YYREEE come from the germline V gene (reference sequence). The CDR3 loop spans 16 amino acids. This CDR3 is CASSRTSGGRGDTQYF. As DNA, the CDR3 is TGTGCCAGCAGCCGGACTAGCGGGGGGAGGGGAGATACGCAGTATTTT. Filled out from reference TRBV5-4 and TRBJ2-3, the complete variable domain reads ETGVTQSPTHLIKTRGQQVTLRCSSQSGHNTVSWYQQALGQGPQFIFQYYREEENGRGNFPPRFSGLQFPNYSSELNVNALELDDSALYLCASSRTSGGRGDTQYFGPGTRLTVL.

V is TRBV20-1 and J is TRBJ2-3, with D perhaps TRBD2 (5 bases). Trimming removed 5 bases from V and 3 bases from J, with 12 bases in between. This CDR3 has 13 residues. CDR1 and CDR2 from the germline V gene are DFQATT and SNEGSKA (reference sequence). Here the CDR3 reads CSAAPRTTDTQYF. As DNA, the CDR3 is TGCAGTGCTGCCCCCCGGACTACAGATACGCAGTATTTT.

V gene TRBV7-9 combines with J gene TRBJ2-7; D tentatively fits TRBD1 or TRBD2 (5 bases each). The germline gives CDR1 SEHNR, CDR2 FQNEAQ (reference sequence). The CDR3 has 15 residues. V lost 6 bases and J 5 bases, leaving 20 bases between the germline ends. The CDR3 DNA is TGTGCCAGCAGTCCGACAGCGGCAGGAGTCCACGAGCAGTACTTC. Translation: CASSPTAAGVHEQYF.

The rearrangement joins TRBV29-1 to TRBJ1-1; no clear D. The CDR3 loop spans 13 amino acids. Trimming pared 3 bases from V and 0 bases from J, leaving 8 bases between. Germline V lookup: CDR1 SQVTM, CDR2 ANQGSEA. The CDR3 protein is CSVDNTLNTEAFF. The CDR3 DNA reads as TGCAGCGTTGACAACACCTTGAACACTGAAGCTTTCTTT.

On this clonotype itself: A single base separates this from a much larger clone, so it may be a read error. J is TRBJ2-1 and V is TRBV10-2, with D maybe TRBD1 (5 bases). Trimming pared 6 bases from V and 2 bases from J, leaving 14 bases between. The CDR3 is 15 residues long. The germline gives CDR1 WSHSY, CDR2 SAAADI. The CDR3 region has the DNA TGCGCCAGCAGCCAGGGCGTACCACCCTACAATGAGCAGTTCTTC. Protein sequence: CASSQGVPPYNEQFF.